In this sample, the clone carrying this TCR beta chain turned up a few times. Its target is not known. TCRdb called the reads again in MiXCR, with one record for every CDR3 protein. The table includes around 770,000 distinct CDR3 sequences, about 28% detected once. Germline lookup yields CDR1 MNHNY and CDR2 SVGAGI (reference sequence). Trimming cost V 2 bases and J 0 bases; bases outside gene matches: 9. The CDR3 is made up of 18 amino acids. This entry belongs to a study of T cell repertoires in cytomegalovirus infection. Study background: Public signatures in TCR beta pointed to CMV infection and matching HLA type.

The source was cultured CD8+ T cells from PBMCs, collected from culture after CMV antigen stimulation. The V and J genes are TRBV6-6 and TRBJ2-1; 8 bases are a match to TRBD2. This sequence was found in a human donor in good health (CMV status not recorded). Some clones in this sample may be carry-over from other donors' samples. CDR3 loop: CASSYPTTSESSYNEQFF. DNA for the CDR3: TGTGCCAGCAGTTACCCCACGACTAGCGAGAGCTCCTACAATGAGCAGTTCTTC.